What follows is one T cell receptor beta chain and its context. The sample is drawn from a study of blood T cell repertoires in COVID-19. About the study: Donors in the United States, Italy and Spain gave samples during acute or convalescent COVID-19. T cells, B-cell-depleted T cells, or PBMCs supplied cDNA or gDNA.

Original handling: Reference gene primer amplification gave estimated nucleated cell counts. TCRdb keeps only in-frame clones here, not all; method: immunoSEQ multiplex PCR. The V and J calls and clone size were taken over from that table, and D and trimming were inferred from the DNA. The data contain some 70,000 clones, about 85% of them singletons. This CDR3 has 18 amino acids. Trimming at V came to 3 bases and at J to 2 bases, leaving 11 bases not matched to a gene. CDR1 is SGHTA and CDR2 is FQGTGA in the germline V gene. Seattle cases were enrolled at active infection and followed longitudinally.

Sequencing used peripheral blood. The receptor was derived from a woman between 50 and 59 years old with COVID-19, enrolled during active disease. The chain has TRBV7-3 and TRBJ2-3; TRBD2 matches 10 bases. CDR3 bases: TGTGCCAGCAGCTTGGGGCCTCTAGCGGGAGCGATCACAGATACGCAGTATTTT. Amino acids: CASSLGPLAGAITDTQYF.